Below, one T cell receptor beta chain is given with its context. This sample was included in a study of blood T cell repertoires in COVID-19. Whole-study context: Material from acute and convalescent COVID-19 was sourced from the United States, Italy and Spain. Sample material is recorded as cDNA or gDNA derived from T cells, B-cell-depleted T cells, or PBMCs.

Germline-derived CDR1 and CDR2 are SGHVS and FQNEAQ. The ends were cut back, 6 bases at V and 6 bases at J, with 15 bases in the middle. The CDR3 loop spans 15 amino acids. Seattle's enrolled individuals joined amid active infection and were then monitored longitudinally. Sequencing was performed with immunoSEQ multiplex PCR; in TCRdb, only in-frame clones are kept and a portion is missing. The repertoire includes about 200,000 clones, 75% to 85% of them detected once, and around 5.4% sits in the top ten. This chain joins TRBV7-8 and TRBJ1-6; D not resolved. Sequencing was performed on peripheral blood. This TCR was sampled from a woman aged 35 to 49 with COVID-19, enrolled during active disease. CDR3 protein: CASSPSSYTNSPLHF. CDR3 DNA: TGTGCCAGCAGTCCCTCGTCCTATACTAATTCACCCCTCCACTTT.